Each of the 3 T cell receptor beta chains below was sequenced from the same sample in a study of cytotoxic CD8 clonotypes in ibrutinib-treated CLL. The table came from immunoSEQ multiplex PCR; TCRdb's copy has only in-frame clones and leaves some out. The top ten hold around 6.3% of the sample, which has approximately 340,000 clones, roughly 70% seen once. The sequencing used PBMCs, collected after 36 months of ibrutinib treatment. The source is a human donor with chronic lymphocytic leukemia.

V is TRBV6-5 and J is TRBJ2-7; no clear D. Germline V gives CDR1 MNHEY, CDR2 SVGAGI. CDR3 size: 13 residues. The V and J ends lost 0 bases and 7 bases respectively, with 10 bases between them. The CDR3 spells CASSYSSPGEQYF. Here the CDR3 DNA reads TGTGCCAGCAGTTACTCGTCACCTGGGGAGCAGTACTTC.

This clone occurred a few times. This rearrangement joins TRBV28 to TRBJ1-1; D call uncertain. Germline CDR1 is MDHEN and CDR2 is SYDVKM. This CDR3 has 15 amino acids. V was trimmed by 5 bases and J by 1 base, leaving 14 bases between them. CDR3 DNA: TGTGCCAGCAGTCTCCTCCGGACGGCGAACACTGAAGCTTTCTTT. It specifies CASSLLRTANTEAFF.

The CDR3 nucleotides are TGTGCCACCAGCGGCGGTAGCAAAGGGTACGAGCAGTACTTC. It translates to CATSGGSKGYEQYF. The J gene is TRBJ2-7, the V gene TRBV15, with D hard to call. The V gene lost 5 bases and the J gene lost 4 bases, with 15 bases spanning the gap. Looked up from germline, CDR1 is LNHNV and CDR2 is YYDKDF (reference sequence). CDR3 length equals 14 residues.